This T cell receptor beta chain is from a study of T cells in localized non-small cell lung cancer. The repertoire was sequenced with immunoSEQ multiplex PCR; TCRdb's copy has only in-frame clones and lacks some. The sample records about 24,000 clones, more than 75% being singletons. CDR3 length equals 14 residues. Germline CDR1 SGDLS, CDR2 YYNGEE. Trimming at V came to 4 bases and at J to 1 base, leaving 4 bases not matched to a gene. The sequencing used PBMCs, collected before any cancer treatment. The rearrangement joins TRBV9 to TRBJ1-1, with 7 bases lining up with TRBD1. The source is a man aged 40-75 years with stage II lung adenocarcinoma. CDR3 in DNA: TGTGCCAGCAGCCGGGACAGCGGGAACACTGAAGCTTTCTTT. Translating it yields CASSRDSGNTEAFF.